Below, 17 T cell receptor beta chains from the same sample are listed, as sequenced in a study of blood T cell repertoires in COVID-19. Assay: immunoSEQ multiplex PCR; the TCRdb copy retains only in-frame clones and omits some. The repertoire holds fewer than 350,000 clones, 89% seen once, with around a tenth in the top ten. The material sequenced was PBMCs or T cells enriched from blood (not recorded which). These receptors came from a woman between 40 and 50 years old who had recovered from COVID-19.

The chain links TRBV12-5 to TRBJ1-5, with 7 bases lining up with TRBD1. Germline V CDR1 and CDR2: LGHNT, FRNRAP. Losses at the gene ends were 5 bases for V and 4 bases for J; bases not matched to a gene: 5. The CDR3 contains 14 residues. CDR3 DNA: TGTGCTAGTGGTACCGACAGGGAGAATCAGCCCCAGCATTTT. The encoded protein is CASGTDRENQPQHF.

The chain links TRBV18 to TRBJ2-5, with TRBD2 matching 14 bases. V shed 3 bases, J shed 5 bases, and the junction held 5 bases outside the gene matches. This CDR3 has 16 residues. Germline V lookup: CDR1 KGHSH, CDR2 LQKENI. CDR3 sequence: CASSPTSGGASETQYF. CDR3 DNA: TGTGCCAGCTCACCGACTAGCGGGGGGGCCTCTGAGACCCAGTACTTC.

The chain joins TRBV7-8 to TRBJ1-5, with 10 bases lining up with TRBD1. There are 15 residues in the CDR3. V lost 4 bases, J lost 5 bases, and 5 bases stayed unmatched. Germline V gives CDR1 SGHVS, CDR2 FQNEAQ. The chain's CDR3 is CASSWGQGTHQPQHF. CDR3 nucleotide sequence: TGTGCCAGCAGCTGGGGACAGGGGACCCATCAGCCCCAGCATTTT.

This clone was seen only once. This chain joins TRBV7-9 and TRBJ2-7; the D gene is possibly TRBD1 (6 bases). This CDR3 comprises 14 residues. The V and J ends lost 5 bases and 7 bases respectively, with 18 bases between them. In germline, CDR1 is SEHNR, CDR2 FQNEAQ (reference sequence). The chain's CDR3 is CASSSDRRVEEQYF. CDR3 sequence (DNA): TGTGCCAGCAGCAGCGACAGGCGGGTCGAAGAGCAGTACTTC.

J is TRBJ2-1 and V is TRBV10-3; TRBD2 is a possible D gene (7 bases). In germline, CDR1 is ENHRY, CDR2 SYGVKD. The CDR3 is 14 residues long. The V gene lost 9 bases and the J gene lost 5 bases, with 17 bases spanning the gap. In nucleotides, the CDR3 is TGTGCCATGGGGGGGGCTAGCGTGAACAATGAGCAGTTCTTC. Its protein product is CAMGGASVNNEQFF.

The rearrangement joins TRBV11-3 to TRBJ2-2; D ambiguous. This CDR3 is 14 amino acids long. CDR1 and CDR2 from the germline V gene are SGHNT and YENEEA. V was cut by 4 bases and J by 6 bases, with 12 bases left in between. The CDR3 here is CASSSPLRSGELFF. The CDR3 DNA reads TGTGCCAGCAGCTCCCCACTGCGGTCCGGGGAGCTGTTTTTT.

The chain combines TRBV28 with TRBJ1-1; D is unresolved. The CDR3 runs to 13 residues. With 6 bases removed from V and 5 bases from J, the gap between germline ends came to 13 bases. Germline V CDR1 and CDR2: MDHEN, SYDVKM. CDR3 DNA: TGTGCCAGCAGAACCCCCTCGAGGACTGAAGCTTTCTTT. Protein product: CASRTPSRTEAFF.

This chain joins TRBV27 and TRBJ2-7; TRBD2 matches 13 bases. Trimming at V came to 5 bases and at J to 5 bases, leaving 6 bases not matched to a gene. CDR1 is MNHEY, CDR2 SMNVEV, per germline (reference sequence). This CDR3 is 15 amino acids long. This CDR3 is CASSDRTSGRNEQYF. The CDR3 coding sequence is TGTGCCAGCAGTGACCGGACTAGCGGGAGAAACGAGCAGTACTTC.

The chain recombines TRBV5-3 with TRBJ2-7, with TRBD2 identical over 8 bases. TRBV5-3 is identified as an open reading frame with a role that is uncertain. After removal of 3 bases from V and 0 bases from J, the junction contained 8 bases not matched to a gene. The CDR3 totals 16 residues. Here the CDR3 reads CARSSTSAKSSYEQYF. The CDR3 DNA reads TGTGCCAGAAGCTCGACTAGCGCCAAGAGCTCCTACGAGCAGTACTTC.

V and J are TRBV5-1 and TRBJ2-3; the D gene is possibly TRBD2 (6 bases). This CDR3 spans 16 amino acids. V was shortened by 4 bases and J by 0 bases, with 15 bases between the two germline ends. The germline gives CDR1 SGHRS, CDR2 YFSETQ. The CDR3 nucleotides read TGCGCCAGCAGCCGCGCTAGCGTGACTAGCACAGATACGCAGTATTTT. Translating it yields CASSRASVTSTDTQYF.

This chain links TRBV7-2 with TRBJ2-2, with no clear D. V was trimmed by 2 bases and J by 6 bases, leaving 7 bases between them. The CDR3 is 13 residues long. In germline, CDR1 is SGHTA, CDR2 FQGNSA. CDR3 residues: CASSLMGAGELFF. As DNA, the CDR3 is TGTGCCAGCAGCTTAATGGGCGCCGGGGAGCTGTTTTTT.

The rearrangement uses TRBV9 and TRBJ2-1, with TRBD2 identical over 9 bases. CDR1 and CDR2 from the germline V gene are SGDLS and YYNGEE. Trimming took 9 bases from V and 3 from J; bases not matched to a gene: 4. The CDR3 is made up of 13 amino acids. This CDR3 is CATSSGVYNEQFF. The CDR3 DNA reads TGTGCCACCTCTAGCGGGGTCTACAATGAGCAGTTCTTC.

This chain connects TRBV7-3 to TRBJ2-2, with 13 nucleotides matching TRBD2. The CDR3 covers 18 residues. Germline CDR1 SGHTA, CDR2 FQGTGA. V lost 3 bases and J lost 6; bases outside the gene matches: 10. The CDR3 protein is CASSLRLAGGVPAGELFF. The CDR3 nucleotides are TGTGCCAGCAGCTTGCGACTAGCGGGAGGTGTACCGGCCGGGGAGCTGTTTTTT. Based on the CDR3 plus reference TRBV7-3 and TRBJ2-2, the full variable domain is GAGVSQTPSNKVTEKGKYVELRCDPISGHTALYWYRQSLGQGPEFLIYFQGTGAADDSGLPNDRFFAVRPEGSVSTLKIQRTERGDSAVYLCASSLRLAGGVPAGELFFGEGSRLTVL.

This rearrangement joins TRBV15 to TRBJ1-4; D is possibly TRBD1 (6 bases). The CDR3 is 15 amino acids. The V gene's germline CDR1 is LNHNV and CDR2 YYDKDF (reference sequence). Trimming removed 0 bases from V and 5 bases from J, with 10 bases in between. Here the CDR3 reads CATSRDQGWNEKLFF. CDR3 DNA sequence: TGTGCCACCAGCAGAGATCAGGGGTGGAATGAAAAACTGTTTTTT.

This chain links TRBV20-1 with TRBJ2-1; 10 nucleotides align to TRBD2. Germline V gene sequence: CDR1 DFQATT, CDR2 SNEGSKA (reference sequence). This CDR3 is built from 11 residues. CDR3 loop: CRLAGVDEQFF. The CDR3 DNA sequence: TGCAGGCTAGCGGGAGTGGACGAGCAGTTCTTC.

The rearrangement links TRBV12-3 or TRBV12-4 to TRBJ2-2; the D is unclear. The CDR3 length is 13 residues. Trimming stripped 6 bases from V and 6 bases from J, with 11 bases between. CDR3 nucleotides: TGTGCCAGCAGCCCTCGAGCTGCCGGGGAGCTGTTTTTT. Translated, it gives CASSPRAAGELFF.

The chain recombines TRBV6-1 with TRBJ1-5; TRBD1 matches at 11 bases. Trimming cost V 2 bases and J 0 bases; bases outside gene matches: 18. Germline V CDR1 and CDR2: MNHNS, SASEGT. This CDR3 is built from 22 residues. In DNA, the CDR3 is TGTGCCAGCAGTGAACTAATTCGCTCGGGACAGGGGGGCTTCTATAGCAATCAGCCCCAGCATTTT. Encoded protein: CASSELIRSGQGGFYSNQPQHF.